This T cell receptor (beta chain) derives from a study of blood T cell repertoires in COVID-19. The protocol was immunoSEQ multiplex PCR, while the TCRdb copy is restricted to in-frame clones and leaves out a portion. Of some 180,000 clones listed, approximately 85% were seen once; the top ten hold 6.2%. The CDR3 consists of 15 residues. The V gene's germline CDR1 is SGHRS and CDR2 YFSETQ. Trimming took 4 bases from V and 8 from J, leaving 16 bases between them. The sequence derives from a man aged 35 to 55 who had recovered from COVID-19. V is TRBV5-1 and J is TRBJ1-6, with a weak D call TRBD1 (6 bases). The sample consisted of PBMCs or T cells enriched from blood (not recorded which). CDR3 region: CASSPAGRGDSPLHF. The CDR3 region has the DNA TGCGCCAGCAGCCCGGCCGGGAGGGGGGATTCACCCCTCCACTTT.